Sequencing of this T cell receptor (beta chain) was carried out in a study of cytomegalovirus exposure and HLA in healthy donors. Study background: Approximately 83 million unique TCRs from HLA-typed donors were held in an early data release. Study observations and caveats: Reports state that TCR beta sequences accurately predicted most subjects' HLA-A and HLA-B alleles. Clonal expansion, a later analysis showed, was greater in HLA-associated TCR beta chains than in equally common others. Earlier results showed most TCR beta V segments being productive about 90% or about 30% of the time.

The CDR3 is 13 amino acids. The trim removed 5 bases at V and 14 bases at J, leaving 10 bases unmatched. Germline CDR1 and CDR2: SGHRS and YFSETQ. The PCR was carried out with 60 Vbeta primers and 13 Jbeta primers. TCRdb's table, derived via immunoSEQ multiplex PCR, lists solely in-frame clones and lacks some. The profile shows some 180,000 clones, about an eighth of them singletons. This clone was seen more than once but under ten times. Its antigen is currently unknown. The sequence was obtained from a man between 50 and 59 years old in good health and CMV-seropositive. Sequenced sample: PBMCs. This chain uses TRBV5-1 with TRBJ2-3; 11 bases fit TRBD2. The CDR3 loop reads CASSLLAGALLYF. CDR3 bases: TGCGCCAGCAGTTTACTAGCGGGGGCCCTGTTGTATTTT. Looking up the rest from reference TRBV5-1 and TRBJ2-3 gives the full variable domain: KAGVTQTPRYLIKTRGQQVTLSCSPISGHRSVSWYQQTPGQGLQFLFEYFSETQRNKGNFPGRFSGRQFSNSRSEMNVSTLELGDSALYLCASSLLAGALLYFGPGTRLTVL.